The T cell receptor (beta chain) under discussion was sequenced for a study of blood T cell repertoires in COVID-19. Study background: Acute and convalescent COVID-19 specimens originated in the United States, Italy and Spain. PBMCs, B-cell-depleted T cells, or T cells were the source of the cDNA or gDNA that made up the material.

Under the authors' procedure: Amplification from reference gene primers served as the basis for estimated nucleated cell counts. Clones were read by immunoSEQ multiplex PCR, and TCRdb kept only the in-frame ones, dropping some. V and J calls and clone size are given by that table; D and trimming were obtained from the DNA. The profile shows about 240,000 clones, approximately 78% of them singletons. The source material was peripheral blood. This sequence was found in a woman in her fifties or sixties with active or convalescent COVID-19.

The DNA of the CDR3 is TGTGCCAGCAGCTTAATGGGGGCGTCAAATGAAAAACTGTTTTTT. It codes for CASSLMGASNEKLFF. The chain carries TRBV7-2 and TRBJ1-4; D is perhaps TRBD1 (6 bases). CDR1 and CDR2 from the germline V gene are SGHTA and FQGNSA. There are 15 residues in the CDR3. V lost 2 bases and J lost 5, with 12 bases in between.